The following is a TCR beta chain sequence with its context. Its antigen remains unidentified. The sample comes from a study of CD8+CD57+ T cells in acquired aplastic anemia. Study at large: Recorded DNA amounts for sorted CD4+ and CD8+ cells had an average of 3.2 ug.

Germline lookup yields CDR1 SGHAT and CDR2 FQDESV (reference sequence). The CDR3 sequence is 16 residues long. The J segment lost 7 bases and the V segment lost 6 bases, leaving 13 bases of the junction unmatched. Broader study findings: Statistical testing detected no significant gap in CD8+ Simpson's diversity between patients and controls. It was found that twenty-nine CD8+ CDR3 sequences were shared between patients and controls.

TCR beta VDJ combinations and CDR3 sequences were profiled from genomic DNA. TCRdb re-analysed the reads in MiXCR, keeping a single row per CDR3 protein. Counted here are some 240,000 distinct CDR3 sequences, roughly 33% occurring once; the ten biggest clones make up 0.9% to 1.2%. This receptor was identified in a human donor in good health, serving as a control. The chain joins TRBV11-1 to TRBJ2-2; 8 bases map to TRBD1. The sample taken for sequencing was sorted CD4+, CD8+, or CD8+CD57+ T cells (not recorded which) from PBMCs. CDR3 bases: TGTGCCAGCAGAACGACAGGGGCGGTTCGGGTCGGGGAGCTGTTTTTT. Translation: CASRTTGAVRVGELFF.